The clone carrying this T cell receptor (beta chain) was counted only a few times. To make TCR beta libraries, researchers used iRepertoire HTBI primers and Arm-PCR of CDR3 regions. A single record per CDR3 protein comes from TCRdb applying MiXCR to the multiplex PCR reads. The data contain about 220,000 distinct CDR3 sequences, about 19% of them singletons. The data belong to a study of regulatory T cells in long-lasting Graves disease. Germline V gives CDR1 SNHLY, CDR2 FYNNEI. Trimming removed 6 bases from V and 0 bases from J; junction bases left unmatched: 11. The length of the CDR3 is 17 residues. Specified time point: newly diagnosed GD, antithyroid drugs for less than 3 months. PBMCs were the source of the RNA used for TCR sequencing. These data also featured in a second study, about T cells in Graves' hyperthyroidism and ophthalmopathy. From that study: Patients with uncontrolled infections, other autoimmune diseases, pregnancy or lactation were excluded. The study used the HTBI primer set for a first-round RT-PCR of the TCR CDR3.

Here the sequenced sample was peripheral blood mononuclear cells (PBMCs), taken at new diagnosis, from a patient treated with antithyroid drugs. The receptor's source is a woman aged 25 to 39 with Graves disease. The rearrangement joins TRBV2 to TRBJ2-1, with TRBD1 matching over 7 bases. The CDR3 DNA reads TGTGCCAGCAGAGGATCGGGACAGTCCCGCTCCTACAATGAGCAGTTCTTC. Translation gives CASRGSGQSRSYNEQFF.